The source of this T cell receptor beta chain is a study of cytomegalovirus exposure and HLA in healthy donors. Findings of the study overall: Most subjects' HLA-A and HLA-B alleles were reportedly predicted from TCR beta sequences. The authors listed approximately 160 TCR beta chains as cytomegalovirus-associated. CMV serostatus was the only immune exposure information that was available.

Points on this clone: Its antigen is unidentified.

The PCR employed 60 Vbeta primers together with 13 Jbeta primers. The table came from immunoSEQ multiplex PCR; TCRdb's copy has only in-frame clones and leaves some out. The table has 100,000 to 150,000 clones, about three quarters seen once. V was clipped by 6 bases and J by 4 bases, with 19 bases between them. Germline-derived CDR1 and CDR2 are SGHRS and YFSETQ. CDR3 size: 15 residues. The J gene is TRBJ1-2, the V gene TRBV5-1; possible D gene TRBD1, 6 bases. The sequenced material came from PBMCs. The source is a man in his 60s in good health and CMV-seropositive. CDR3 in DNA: TGCGCCAGCAAGCCCTCATGGGGACAAACCTATGGCTACACCTTC. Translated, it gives CASKPSWGQTYGYTF.